This T cell receptor beta chain was recorded in a study of patients and donors after allogeneic stem cell transplantation (TCRdb year 2020). V lost 3 bases and J lost 4 bases, and the count of bases not matched to a germline gene is 8. From the cysteine through the phenylalanine, the CDR3 covers 17 amino acids. Only the CDR3 DNA stays, 51 bases, in frame from base 1. The germline V gene yields LGHNA for CDR1 and YSLEER for CDR2. Concerning this clonotype itself: Its antigen is still unknown. Base qualities are not recorded, but no much larger clone differs from it by a single base.

Library preparation was by RT-PCR. Sequenced using a NextSeq 550. TCRdb redid the processing of the public reads, applying fastp at Q25 and MiXCR, and retained in-frame beta chains. Each record represents a unique CDR3 protein, reported with the most common genes and DNA among its rows. This sample has about a million distinct CDR3 sequences in its table, and about 20% of those were observed once. The ten largest clones represent 6% of the sample. The sequence links TRBV4-3 to TRBJ2-3; TRBD2 lines up with 12 middle nucleotides. This TCR was sampled from a human donor who was either an allogeneic HSCT recipient or a stem cell or donor lymphocyte infusion donor (not recorded which). It is not recorded whose cells these are; they may come from a transplant donor. Sequenced material: blood, either unsorted or a sorted T cell fraction (not recorded which). DNA sequence: TGCGCCAGCAGCCATTTAGGGCCTAGCGGGGGGGCAGATACGCAGTATTTT. The encoded protein is CASSHLGPSGGADTQYF.